This T cell receptor (beta chain) was identified in a study of cytomegalovirus exposure and HLA in healthy donors. V trimming: 0 bases; J trimming: 5 bases; junction bases outside the gene matches: 8. Germline V gene data show CDR1 as SGHDT and CDR2 as YYEEEE. This CDR3 region has 16 residues. 60 Vbeta and 13 Jbeta primers were used in PCR. TCRdb's copy holds only in-frame clones and misses some; the assay was immunoSEQ multiplex PCR. The table lists about 120,000 clones, 80% of them singletons. The receptor was derived from a male donor in good health and CMV-seronegative. V gene TRBV5-6 combines with J gene TRBJ2-7; 10 bases fit TRBD2. The sample consisted of PBMCs. The CDR3 sequence: CASSLVGLAGVHEQYF. The DNA of the CDR3 is TGTGCCAGCAGCTTGGTAGGCCTAGCGGGAGTCCACGAGCAGTACTTC.